The 23 T cell receptor beta chains below come from one sample, sequenced in a study of T cells in localized non-small cell lung cancer. This table comes from immunoSEQ multiplex PCR, and its TCRdb copy is limited to in-frame clones, with some not included. The sample lists 130,000 or so clones, more than 80% seen once, with around 1.5% in the top ten. The sample here was peripheral blood, taken before any cancer treatment. These receptors were taken from a female donor aged 60 or older with stage I lung adenocarcinoma.

This clone was detected only a few times. The V and J genes are TRBV7-9 and TRBJ2-1; D is unresolved. CDR3 length: 11 residues. Trimming shortened V by 2 bases and J by 5 bases, and 1 base separated the two germline ends. CDR1 and CDR2 (germline): SEHNR, FQNEAQ (reference sequence). For the CDR3, the DNA is TGTGCCAGCAGCTTAAACAATGAGCAGTTCTTC. It translates to CASSLNNEQFF.

The V call is TRBV10-3, the J call TRBJ2-3, with D hard to call. This CDR3 has 14 residues. V was pared by 0 bases and J by 5 bases, with 9 bases between. Germline V gene lookup returns CDR1 ENHRY and CDR2 SYGVKD. CDR3 loop: CAISESSSQDTQYF. In DNA, the CDR3 is TGTGCCATCAGTGAGTCGAGTTCTCAAGATACGCAGTATTTT.

The chain combines TRBV7-2 with TRBJ2-7; 9 positions agree with TRBD1. After removal of 3 bases from V and 3 bases from J, the junction contained 6 bases not matched to a gene. CDR3 size: 15 residues. Germline loops: CDR1 SGHTA, CDR2 FQGNSA. The CDR3 DNA is TGTGCCAGCAGCTTGGTGGACAGGGGCATCTACGAGCAGTACTTC. Protein sequence: CASSLVDRGIYEQYF.

This clone was found once. The chain links TRBV10-3 to TRBJ2-5; D is uncertain. V lost 5 bases, J lost 2 bases, and 12 bases lay in between. Per germline, CDR1 ENHRY and CDR2 SYGVKD. CDR3 length: 14 residues. This chain's CDR3 is CAISSPGQQETQYF. The CDR3 coding sequence is TGTGCCATCAGTTCCCCTGGTCAGCAAGAGACCCAGTACTTC.

This clone was detected only once. V and J are TRBV19 and TRBJ1-2; 7 nucleotides match TRBD1. V shed 3 bases and J 4 bases; nucleotides not matched to a gene: 5. The CDR3 length is 14 residues. Looked up from germline, CDR1 is LNHDA and CDR2 is SQIVND (reference sequence). The CDR3 DNA reads TGTGCCAGTAGTATCGGGACAGAACCCTATGGCTACACCTTC. It specifies CASSIGTEPYGYTF.

V and J are TRBV11-3 and TRBJ2-3; TRBD2 agrees at 8 bases. This CDR3 region has 16 residues. The V gene's germline CDR1 is SGHNT and CDR2 YENEEA. J lost 4 bases, V lost 3 bases, and 9 bases had no gene match. The CDR3, as DNA: TGTGCCAGCAGCTTCTCCTCCCCGGGGGGGCCAGATACGCAGTATTTT. Its translation: CASSFSSPGGPDTQYF.

The rearrangement joins TRBV6-5 to TRBJ1-1, with a weak D call TRBD1 (5 bases). Trimming left V 7 bases short and J 1 base short, with 13 bases between. Germline V gene data show CDR1 as MNHEY and CDR2 as SVGAGI. The CDR3 loop spans 14 amino acids. In nucleotides, the CDR3 is TGTGCCAGCACTCTCAGGCAGGGGAACACTGAAGCTTTCTTT. This gives the protein CASTLRQGNTEAFF.

The chain recombines TRBV10-2 with TRBJ2-5, with 15 positions matching TRBD2. V shed 4 bases and J 5 bases; nucleotides not matched to a gene: 8. Germline values: CDR1 WSHSY, CDR2 SAAADI. The length of the CDR3 is 17 residues. The CDR3 region has the DNA TGCGCCAGCAGTGCCGGACTAGCGGGAGGGGTTGGGGAGACCCAGTACTTC. This encodes CASSAGLAGGVGETQYF.

The V gene is TRBV7-2, the J gene TRBJ2-1, with D perhaps matching TRBD1 or TRBD2 (5 bases each). CDR1 SGHTA and CDR2 FQGNSA come from the germline V gene. V dropped 5 bases and J dropped 5 bases, with 13 bases sitting between them. This CDR3 contains 14 residues. CDR3 amino acids: CASSTSGRNNEQFF. The CDR3 region has the DNA TGTGCCAGCAGCACATCGGGACGGAACAATGAGCAGTTCTTC.

The CDR3 is CSVADRSPYEQYF. The CDR3 DNA follows: TGCAGCGTTGCGGACAGGTCACCCTACGAGCAGTACTTC. The V gene is TRBV29-1, the J gene TRBJ2-7, with TRBD1 matching 7 bases. This CDR3 is built from 13 residues. The junction had 5 bases not matched to a gene; V was cut back by 4 bases and J by 2 bases. Looked up from germline, CDR1 is SQVTM and CDR2 is ANQGSEA.

This chain links TRBV19 with TRBJ1-5, with D possibly being TRBD1 (5 bases). CDR3 size: 16 residues. Trimming pared 3 bases from V and 0 bases from J, leaving 12 bases between. CDR1 is LNHDA, CDR2 SQIVND, per germline (reference sequence). CDR3 DNA: TGTGCCAGTAGTATTCAGGGCCTTGGTAGCAATCAGCCCCAGCATTTT. Amino acids: CASSIQGLGSNQPQHF.

V and J are TRBV19 and TRBJ2-3; no clear D. Looked up from germline, CDR1 is LNHDA and CDR2 is SQIVND (reference sequence). This CDR3 contains 14 residues. Trimming removed 0 bases at V and 6 bases at J, with 10 bases between. The chain's CDR3 is CASSIDRTADTQYF. In DNA, the CDR3 is TGTGCCAGTAGTATAGATCGGACGGCGGATACGCAGTATTTT.

The chain couples TRBV11-2 to TRBJ2-3; 7 bases match TRBD2. This CDR3 is built from 18 residues. Germline V gene sequence: CDR1 SGHAT, CDR2 FQNNGV. V lost 0 bases, J lost 3 bases, and 12 bases stayed unmatched. The CDR3 bases are TGTGCCAGCAGCTTAGATGGGGGGAGGGCGCGGTGGACAGATACGCAGTATTTT. This encodes CASSLDGGRARWTDTQYF.

V is TRBV27 and J is TRBJ1-1; 10 bases are a match to TRBD1. This CDR3 contains 16 residues. V gave up 0 bases and J gave up 0 bases; unmatched junction bases: 1. CDR1 is MNHEY, CDR2 SMNVEV, per germline (reference sequence). Here the CDR3 reads CASSLSTGGMNTEAFF. The DNA of the CDR3 is TGTGCCAGCAGTTTATCGACAGGGGGCATGAACACTGAAGCTTTCTTT.

The chain uses TRBV10-3 and TRBJ2-3; 16 bases line up with TRBD2. In germline, CDR1 is ENHRY, CDR2 SYGVKD. There are 16 residues in the CDR3. V shed 6 bases and J 4 bases; nucleotides not matched to a gene: 4. CDR3 bases: TGTGCCATCAGCCAGGGGACTAGCGGGAGGGCAGATACGCAGTATTTT. Protein product: CAISQGTSGRADTQYF.

The chain has TRBV7-2 and TRBJ2-2; D remains unclear. CDR1 is SGHTA, CDR2 FQGNSA, per germline. The CDR3 covers 12 residues. Trimming stripped 6 bases from V and 2 bases from J, with 4 bases between. The CDR3 loop is CASRPNTGELFF. The CDR3 nucleotides read TGTGCCAGCAGACCAAACACCGGGGAGCTGTTTTTT.

This chain links TRBV19 with TRBJ1-5; D possibly corresponds to TRBD1 (6 bases). Germline CDR1 is LNHDA and CDR2 is SQIVND (reference sequence). CDR3 length: 15 amino acids. The V gene lost 2 bases and the J gene lost 5 bases, with 13 bases spanning the gap. This CDR3 reads CASSITGKGDQPQHF. Here the CDR3 DNA reads TGTGCCAGTAGTATAACAGGGAAGGGTGATCAGCCCCAGCATTTT.

This clone was observed a handful of times. The chain recombines TRBV2 with TRBJ2-3; 7 nucleotides line up with TRBD2. The CDR3 has 15 amino acids. The V and J ends lost 6 bases and 9 bases, in that order; junction bases with no gene match: 15. Per germline, CDR1 SNHLY and CDR2 FYNNEI. CDR3 in DNA: TGTGCCAGCAGCGGGGACTGGGAGGGGCCCGGAACGCAGTATTTT. This codes for CASSGDWEGPGTQYF.

This clone has just one count. This chain connects TRBV9 to TRBJ2-5, with TRBD2 identical over 10 bases. The CDR3 consists of 18 residues. The V segment lost 1 base and the J segment 4 bases; nucleotides outside the gene matches: 13. Germline CDR1 SGDLS, CDR2 YYNGEE. The CDR3: CASSVSSLAGVGGETQYF. DNA for the CDR3: TGTGCCAGCAGCGTATCATCCCTAGCGGGAGTCGGAGGAGAGACCCAGTACTTC.

With regard to this clone: At one boundary the junction diverges from the germline segment, which might be a read error. The rearrangement joins TRBV6-1 to TRBJ2-1; 10 bases align to TRBD2. CDR3 length: 15 residues. Germline CDR1 and CDR2: MNHNS and SASEGT. CDR3 loop: CASVQLAGAYTEQFF. The CDR3 coding sequence is TGTGCCAGCGTGCAGCTAGCGGGGGCGTACACTGAGCAGTTCTTC.

This sequence joins TRBV2 and TRBJ2-2; D may be TRBD2 (6 bases). V was trimmed by 8 bases and J by 6 bases, leaving 13 bases between them. The CDR3 extends over 13 amino acids. Germline-derived CDR1 and CDR2 are SNHLY and FYNNEI. CDR3 region: CASCHGGSGELFF. Written as DNA, the CDR3 is TGTGCCAGCTGCCATGGGGGGTCCGGGGAGCTGTTTTTT.

J is TRBJ1-5 and V is TRBV2; D is undetermined. Per germline, CDR1 SNHLY and CDR2 FYNNEI. This CDR3 region has 14 residues. V was pared by 7 bases and J by 0 bases, with 10 bases between. The CDR3 region is CASTLVPSNQPQHF. The CDR3 DNA sequence: TGTGCCAGCACCCTGGTCCCTAGCAATCAGCCCCAGCATTTT.

This clone was picked up one time. V and J are TRBV18 and TRBJ1-1; weak D call: TRBD1 (5 bases). Between the trimmed V and J ends, which lost 2 bases and 11 bases, there was a span of 15 bases. The V gene's germline CDR1 is KGHSH and CDR2 LQKENI. This CDR3 contains 13 residues. In nucleotides, the CDR3 is TGTGCCAGCTCACCAGGTAGCGGGGGTAATGCTTTCTTT. Translating it yields CASSPGSGGNAFF.